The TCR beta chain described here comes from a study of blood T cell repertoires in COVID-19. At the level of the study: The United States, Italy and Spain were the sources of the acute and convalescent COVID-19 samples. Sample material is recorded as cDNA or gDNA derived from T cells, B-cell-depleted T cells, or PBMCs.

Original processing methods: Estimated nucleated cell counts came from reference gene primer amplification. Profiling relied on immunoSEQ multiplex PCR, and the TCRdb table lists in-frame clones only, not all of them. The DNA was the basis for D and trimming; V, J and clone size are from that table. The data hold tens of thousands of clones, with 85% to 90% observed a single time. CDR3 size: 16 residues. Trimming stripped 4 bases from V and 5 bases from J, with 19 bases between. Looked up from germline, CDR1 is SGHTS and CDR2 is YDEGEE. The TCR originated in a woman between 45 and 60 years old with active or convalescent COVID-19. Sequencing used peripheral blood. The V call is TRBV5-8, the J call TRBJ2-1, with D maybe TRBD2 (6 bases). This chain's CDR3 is CASSTRPWRGNNEQFF. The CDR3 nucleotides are TGTGCCAGCAGCACCCGGCCTTGGAGGGGTAACAATGAGCAGTTCTTC.